This T cell receptor (beta chain) was sequenced during a study of T-cell reconstitution after alpha-beta-depleted transplantation in children. Findings and caveats of the study: Approximately two months post-transplant, alpha-beta T cells reportedly originated from several hundred expanded graft clones. T-cell numbers and diversity, one year after transplant, stemmed largely from T cells that were newly produced. Where some patients showed high TCRbeta diversity at day 60, it came from recipient T cells and thymic progenitors that had survived.

There are many counts of this clonotype. What it binds is unknown. Unique molecular identifiers were incorporated during preparation of the TCRbeta library. TCRdb re-derived calls from the PCR reads in MiXCR, one entry per CDR3 protein. This table has 220,000 or so distinct CDR3 sequences, roughly 8.2% appearing once. V dropped 3 bases and J dropped 1; count of bases not matched to a gene: 5. This CDR3 is 15 amino acids long. CDR1 and CDR2 from the germline V gene are SGHRS and YFSETQ. Sequenced here: PBMCs, mostly from graft donor cells, sampled 180 days after TCRalphabeta/CD19-depleted stem cell transplant. This TCR was recovered from a male patient younger than 18 who had a stem cell transplant for acute lymphoblastic leukemia, so the T cells may come from the graft donor. The rearrangement links TRBV5-1 to TRBJ2-3, with 7 bases that match TRBD1. The chain's CDR3 is CASSSGGVGTDTQYF. In DNA form, the CDR3 reads TGCGCCAGCAGCTCAGGGGGAGTCGGCACAGATACGCAGTATTTT.